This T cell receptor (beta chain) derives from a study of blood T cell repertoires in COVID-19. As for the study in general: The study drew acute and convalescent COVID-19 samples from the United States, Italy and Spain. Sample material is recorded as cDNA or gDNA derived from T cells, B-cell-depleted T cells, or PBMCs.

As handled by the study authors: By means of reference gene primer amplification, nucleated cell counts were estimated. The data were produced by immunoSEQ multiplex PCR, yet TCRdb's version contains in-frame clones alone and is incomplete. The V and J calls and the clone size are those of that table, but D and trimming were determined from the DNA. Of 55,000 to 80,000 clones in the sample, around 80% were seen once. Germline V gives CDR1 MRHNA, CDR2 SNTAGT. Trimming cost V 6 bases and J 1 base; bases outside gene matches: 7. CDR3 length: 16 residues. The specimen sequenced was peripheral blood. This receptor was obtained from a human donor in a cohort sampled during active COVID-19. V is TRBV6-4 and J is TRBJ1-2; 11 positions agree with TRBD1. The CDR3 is CASRPGQGALNYGYTF. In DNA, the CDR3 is TGTGCCAGCAGGCCCGGACAGGGGGCGCTTAACTATGGCTACACCTTC.